This T cell receptor beta chain was sequenced during a study of human thymus T cells. Study results and caveats: Related studies noted strongly shared thymic repertoires across unrelated people. Thymic and blood repertoires appeared to show biased V and J gene usage.

The thymus was resected at corrective cardiac surgery. The people who donated were healthy Finnish babies having corrective surgery for congenital heart defects. Profiled with immunoSEQ multiplex PCR; TCRdb holds only in-frame clones, not every one. Among 65,000 to 90,000 clones listed, about 95% were seen once. The CDR3 has 16 residues. The germline CDR1 and CDR2 sequences are MNHNS and SASEGT. The V end was cut by 4 bases, the J end by 10 bases, with 23 bases between. To note about this clone: Its antigen is currently unknown.

This chain joins TRBV6-1 and TRBJ1-5; D is uncertain. The TCR was taken from a girl younger than two with a congenital heart defect but otherwise immunologically healthy. Sample: thymus tissue. CDR3 nucleotides: TGTGCCAGCAGTGGGGAGCCGTGGCTCTCGCGGCGACCCCAGCATTTT. It is translated as CASSGEPWLSRRPQHF.